This entry describes one T cell receptor beta chain. The antigen remains unidentified. The source of the sample is a study of shared clonotypes between healthy human individuals. Across the whole study: The study used three CD4 naive, three CD4 memory, two CD8 naive and one CD8 memory plate per donor. Regarding the study as a whole: Sequencing of the sorted subsets was shown by rarefaction to be incomplete despite large depth.

Running of the assay took place at deep level. Per the original methods: Junction-only sequences without quality scores were provided by ImmunoSEQ, so filtering was different. Sequencing used immunoSEQ multiplex PCR; TCRdb keeps in-frame clones, though not all of them. V and J calls and clone size are those listed in that table; D and trimming were worked out from the DNA. The top ten hold roughly 1.2% of the sample, which has over a million clones, around 97% seen once. The sequence derives from a man aged 25-45 years in good health. The specimen sequenced was naive CD4+ T cells sorted from blood. The sample's subset: CD45RA+ positively selected.

CDR3 protein: CASSGDRGGLLQYF. The CDR3 nucleotides are TGTGCCAGCAGTGGTGACAGGGGGGGCTTGCTGCAGTATTTT. The chain combines TRBV2 with TRBJ2-3; 9 bases match TRBD1. The CDR3 contains 14 residues. V gave up 4 bases and J gave up 11 bases; unmatched junction bases: 10. Germline assignment: CDR1 SNHLY and CDR2 FYNNEI.